The sequence of this T cell receptor (beta chain) was determined in a study of CD8 T cells in Susac syndrome. Germline CDR1 GTSNPN, CDR2 SVGIG (reference sequence). Trimming removed 0 bases from V and 13 bases from J, with 3 bases in between. The length of the CDR3 is 8 residues. High-throughput TCR beta sequencing covered peripheral CD8+ and CD4+ T cells. A quantity of about 0.5 to 1 ug RNA underwent reverse transcription using random hexamers. TCRdb passed the immunoSEQ multiplex PCR reads through MiXCR, listing each CDR3 protein once. This sample has about 180,000 distinct CDR3 sequences, with 90% to 97% found just once.

The receptor's source is a human donor with multiple sclerosis. The V and J genes are TRBV30 and TRBJ1-1; the D is unclear. Sequencing was carried out using CD4+ T cells from PBMCs. CDR3 protein: CAWSVGFF. In nucleotides, the CDR3 is TGTGCCTGGAGTGTAGGTTTCTTT.